This T cell receptor (beta chain) emerged from a study of blood T cell repertoires in COVID-19. About the research overall: Researchers got acute and convalescent COVID-19 samples from the United States, Italy and Spain. Sample material is recorded as cDNA or gDNA derived from T cells, B-cell-depleted T cells, or PBMCs.

Original analysis: Estimated nucleated cell counts came from reference gene primer amplification. The table came from immunoSEQ multiplex PCR; TCRdb's copy has only in-frame clones and leaves some out. V, J and clone size were drawn from that table, and D and trimming were deduced from the DNA. The sample yields about 81,000 clones, roughly 88% seen once. Germline V lookup: CDR1 ENHRY, CDR2 SYGVKD. V was clipped by 10 bases and J by 7 bases, with 22 bases between them. The CDR3 length is 15 residues. The rearrangement joins TRBV10-3 to TRBJ2-2; D remains unclear. The sequence derives from a woman aged 80 or older with acute or convalescent COVID-19. Sample: peripheral blood. CDR3 amino acids: CANSNGQANGGELFF. DNA for the CDR3: TGTGCCAACTCGAATGGGCAGGCTAACGGCGGGGAGCTGTTTTTT.